Each of the 25 T cell receptor beta chains below was sequenced from the same sample in a study of blood T cells in healthy people across ages (dated by TCRdb to the mid-2010s). Libraries were made using 5' RACE. Instrument used: Illumina HiSeq 2500. A second PCR of roughly 7 to 12 cycles was performed with a sample-barcoded 5' primer and a J-beta primer mix. The public reads were reanalyzed by TCRdb: fastp trimming at Q25, MiXCR alignment, in-frame beta chains only. When rows share a CDR3 protein, they turn into one entry using the most common DNA and genes. In this sample the table shows about 1 million distinct CDR3 sequences, less than 50% of which occur a single time. The top ten clones comprise around 18% of the sample. Material: blood. The receptors were gathered from a woman aged 55-69 years in good health.

CDR3 sequence (DNA): TGCAGTGCTAGAGGCCGCTCCTCTAACTATGGCTACACCTTC. Translating it yields CSARGRSSNYGYTF. The chain is built from TRBV20-1 and TRBJ1-2; D not resolved. Germline V lookup: CDR1 DFQATT, CDR2 SNEGSKA (reference sequence). The V end lost 1 base, the J end lost 0 bases, and 9 bases lay between the germline ends. This CDR3 comprises 14 residues.

This clonotype was detected only a few times. The chain employs TRBV9 and TRBJ2-5; TRBD2 matches 8 bases. This CDR3 contains 17 residues. CDR1 and CDR2 (germline): SGDLS, YYNGEE. J was trimmed by 2 bases and V by 0 bases; bases with no gene match: 9. As DNA, the CDR3 is TGTGCCAGCAGCGTAGGGGCTAGCGGGCCTCCTCAAGAGACCCAGTACTTC. Protein product: CASSVGASGPPQETQYF.

This clonotype has just a few counts. This chain uses TRBV20-1 with TRBJ1-5; 7 nucleotides line up with TRBD1. The CDR3 sequence is 13 residues long. Germline loops: CDR1 DFQATT, CDR2 SNEGSKA (reference sequence). V shed 5 bases and J 3 bases; nucleotides not matched to a gene: 4. The CDR3 sequence: CSAGQDSNQPQHF. Written as DNA, the CDR3 is TGCAGTGCTGGACAGGATTCCAATCAGCCCCAGCATTTT.

The rearrangement links TRBV5-7 to TRBJ1-5, with D hard to call. TRBV5-7 counts as an open reading frame of uncertain function. This CDR3 contains 14 residues. Trimming stripped 6 bases from V and 0 bases from J, with 10 bases between. DNA of the CDR3: TGTGCCAGCATCTGCTACTCTAGCAATCAGCCCCAGCATTTT. Protein: CASICYSSNQPQHF.

This clonotype came up a few times. This chain links TRBV15 with TRBJ2-7, with D tentatively TRBD2 (5 bases). V gave up 1 base and J gave up 4 bases, with 17 bases separating them. CDR3 size: 16 residues. Per germline, CDR1 LNHNV and CDR2 YYDKDF (reference sequence). Here the CDR3 reads CATSRGRVSSGYEQYF. The DNA for the CDR3 is TGTGCCACCAGCAGAGGCCGGGTTTCCTCGGGGTACGAGCAGTACTTC.

The rearrangement links TRBV6-5 to TRBJ1-5; TRBD1 aligns across 7 bases. The ends lost 4 bases at V and 7 bases at J; junction bases unmatched: 10. CDR1 is MNHEY and CDR2 is SVGAGI in the germline V gene. The CDR3 contains 15 residues. The CDR3 sequence is CASSLRQGTQQPQHF. CDR3 nucleotides: TGTGCCAGCAGTTTACGACAGGGAACTCAACAGCCCCAGCATTTT.

This clonotype was detected ten times or more. The chain couples TRBV7-2 to TRBJ2-7; 8 nucleotides match TRBD2. The J segment lost 3 bases and the V segment lost 2 bases, leaving 9 bases of the junction unmatched. Germline V lookup: CDR1 SGHTA, CDR2 FQGNSA. There are 16 residues in the CDR3. This CDR3 reads CASSLRVAGSGYEQYF. DNA for the CDR3: TGTGCCAGCAGCTTAAGGGTAGCGGGGTCGGGCTACGAGCAGTACTTC.

The CDR3 here is CASSLRTSGTNEQYF. CDR3 nucleotide sequence: TGTGCCAGCAGCTTACGGACTAGCGGAACCAATGAGCAGTACTTC. The chain joins TRBV11-2 to TRBJ2-5, with 10 bases identical to TRBD2. The CDR3 has 15 residues. J was trimmed by 11 bases and V by 2 bases; bases with no gene match: 11. The germline gives CDR1 SGHAT, CDR2 FQNNGV. The full variable domain, completed using reference TRBV11-2 and TRBJ2-5, is EAGVAQSPRYKIIEKRQSVAFWCNPISGHATLYWYQQILGQGPKLLIQFQNNGVVDDSQLPKDRFSAERLKGVDSTLKIQPAKLEDSAVYLCASSLRTSGTNEQYFGPGTRLLVL.

Remarks on this clonotype: An end of the junction differs from the germline gene, which may be a read error. The chain has TRBV27 and TRBJ1-1, with TRBD1 as a possible D gene (5 bases). The CDR3 totals 13 residues. From germline, CDR1 is MNHEY and CDR2 SMNVEV (reference sequence). The CDR3 is CASSGTLNSEAFF. CDR3 sequence (DNA): TGTGCCAGCAGTGGGACGCTGAACTCTGAAGCTTTCTTT.

This chain joins TRBV15 and TRBJ1-5; D gene uncertain. Trimming removed 3 bases from V and 4 bases from J, with 13 bases in between. The CDR3 extends over 15 amino acids. Germline V lookup: CDR1 LNHNV, CDR2 YYDKDF (reference sequence). CDR3 region: CATSSSGLRNQPQHF. Here the CDR3 DNA reads TGTGCCACCAGCAGTTCTGGATTACGAAATCAGCCCCAGCATTTT.

The V call is TRBV20-1, the J call TRBJ2-1, with 11 positions matching TRBD2. There are 18 residues in the CDR3. V trimming: 3 bases; J trimming: 3 bases; junction bases outside the gene matches: 13. Germline CDR1 reads DFQATT; CDR2 reads SNEGSKA (reference sequence). CDR3 nucleotide sequence: TGCAGTGCTAGGACCGGGACTAGCGGTCCTAGACGCTACAATGAGCAGTTCTTC. This gives the protein CSARTGTSGPRRYNEQFF.

This sequence joins TRBV29-1 and TRBJ2-7; D may match TRBD1 or TRBD2 (6 bases each). The J call may be wrong; the DNA end is better matched by TRBJ2-5. This CDR3 region has 13 residues. Germline assignment: CDR1 SQVTM and CDR2 ANQGSEA. The CDR3 DNA reads as TGCAGCGTCCGAGTTACAGGGAGGGAGACCCAGTACTTC. It specifies CSVRVTGRETQYF.

This clonotype has a handful of counts. The chain employs TRBV7-2 and TRBJ2-7, with 7 bases matching TRBD1. Unmatched junction bases numbered 5, after V lost 2 bases and J lost 4 bases. The CDR3 is made up of 14 amino acids. The germline V gene encodes CDR1 SGHTA and CDR2 FQGNSA. For the CDR3, the DNA is TGTGCCAGCAGCTTACAACCAGGGGGTTACGAGCAGTACTTC. Translating gives CASSLQPGGYEQYF. The whole variable domain, remainder taken from reference TRBV7-2 and TRBJ2-7, is GAGVSQSPSNKVTEKGKDVELRCDPISGHTALYWYRQSLGQGLEFLIYFQGNSAPDKSGLPSDRFSAERTGGSVSTLTIQRTQQEDSAVYLCASSLQPGGYEQYFGPGTRLTVT.

On this clonotype: A junction boundary mismatches the germline segment, possibly from a read error. The chain links TRBV2 to TRBJ2-1; weak D call: TRBD2 (6 bases). The end of the DNA fits TRBJ2-7 better, so the J call may be wrong. The CDR3 has 15 residues. Germline lookup yields CDR1 SNHLY and CDR2 FYNNEI. The CDR3 nucleotides read TGTGCCGGCAGTGAATTAATAGCGGTTACCTACGAGCAGTACTTC. Protein sequence: CAGSELIAVTYEQYF.

A word on this clonotype: One junction end does not reproduce the germline sequence, and a read error may be involved. The chain couples TRBV9 to TRBJ2-3; the D gene could be TRBD1 or TRBD2 (5 bases each). Germline V gene data show CDR1 as SGDLS and CDR2 as YYNGEE. CDR3 length equals 14 residues. The CDR3 sequence: CAGSAEGFADTQYF. CDR3 nucleotide sequence: TGTGCCGGCAGCGCCGAGGGGTTCGCAGATACGCAGTATTTT.

The chain employs TRBV9 and TRBJ2-3; D could derive from TRBD1 or TRBD2 (5 bases each). Trimming pared 2 bases from V and 2 bases from J, leaving 12 bases between. Germline V lookup: CDR1 SGDLS, CDR2 YYNGEE. The length of the CDR3 is 15 residues. The CDR3 DNA reads TGTGCCAGCAGCGTTAGTGGGGACCCCACAGATACGCAGTATTTT. Translated, it gives CASSVSGDPTDTQYF.

The chain is built from TRBV2 and TRBJ2-3; TRBD2 is a possible D gene (7 bases). CDR1 is SNHLY and CDR2 is FYNNEI in the germline V gene. The CDR3 extends over 14 amino acids. V lost 7 bases and J 1 base, leaving 12 bases between the germline ends. CDR3 coding DNA: TGTGCCAGCATAGGGGGGGTTGGCACAGATACGCAGTATTTT. Amino acid sequence: CASIGGVGTDTQYF. Complete variable domain (other parts from reference TRBV2 and TRBJ2-3): EPEVTQTPSHQVTQMGQEVILRCVPISNHLYFYWYRQILGQKVEFLVSFYNNEISEKSEIFDDQFSVERPDGSNFTLKIRSTKLEDSAMYFCASIGGVGTDTQYFGPGTRLTVL.

The J gene is TRBJ2-1, the V gene TRBV27; TRBD1 matches 7 bases. The germline CDR1 and CDR2 sequences are MNHEY and SMNVEV (reference sequence). V trimming: 4 bases; J trimming: 9 bases; junction bases outside the gene matches: 6. The CDR3 has 13 amino acids. CDR3 loop: CASSWTGVGEQFF. The CDR3 nucleotides are TGTGCCAGCAGTTGGACAGGAGTCGGTGAGCAGTTCTTC.

About this clonotype: The germline gene is not matched at one end of the junction; a read error may be the cause. The V gene is TRBV4-1, the J gene TRBJ2-5, with 7 bases matching TRBD2. The length of the CDR3 is 17 residues. The V gene's germline CDR1 is MGHRA and CDR2 YSYEKL. The CDR3 is CASSQDSSGGMGEIQYF. The CDR3 DNA reads as TGCGCCAGCAGCCAAGATTCTAGCGGAGGTATGGGAGAGATCCAGTACTTC.

The chain joins TRBV9 to TRBJ2-4; perhaps TRBD2 as D (5 bases). The better agreement between TRBJ2-7 and the DNA end casts doubt on the J call. This CDR3 contains 15 residues. The germline gives CDR1 SGDLS, CDR2 YYNGEE. The CDR3 sequence is CASSVGGEALYEQYF. The CDR3 coding sequence is TGTGCCAGCAGCGTCGGAGGAGAGGCGCTCTACGAGCAGTACTTC.

The genes are TRBV29-1 and TRBJ2-7; 10 bases are a match to TRBD2. The CDR3 length is 14 residues. The J segment lost 7 bases and the V segment lost 7 bases, leaving 13 bases of the junction unmatched. The germline V gene encodes CDR1 SQVTM and CDR2 ANQGSEA. Written as DNA, the CDR3 is TGCAGCGCCTCGGGGGCTAGCGGGAGAGGGGAGCAGTACTTC. Residues: CSASGASGRGEQYF.

This clonotype was counted at least ten times. J is TRBJ2-7 and V is TRBV9; TRBD1 might be the D (5 bases). This CDR3 spans 15 amino acids. V dropped 2 bases and J dropped 1 base, with 13 bases sitting between them. Germline CDR1 and CDR2: SGDLS and YYNGEE. CDR3 nucleotide sequence: TGTGCCAGCAGCGTCGGCACAAGGGGATCCTACGAGCAGTACTTC. Translated: CASSVGTRGSYEQYF.

The J gene is TRBJ2-1, the V gene TRBV20-1; 7 bases align to TRBD2. The CDR3 runs to 16 residues. Germline V CDR1 and CDR2: DFQATT, SNEGSKA (reference sequence). Losses at the gene ends were 5 bases for V and 0 bases for J; bases not matched to a gene: 10. Written as DNA, the CDR3 is TGCAGTGCTGTGGCCGGGACTACGAGCTCCTACAATGAGCAGTTCTTC. It codes for CSAVAGTTSSYNEQFF.

Here the CDR3 reads CASSYHTSGSFDEQFF. The CDR3 DNA is TGTGCCAGCAGTTACCACACTAGCGGGAGTTTCGATGAGCAGTTCTTC. J is TRBJ2-1 and V is TRBV6-5, with 11 positions matching TRBD2. CDR3 length: 16 residues. With 2 bases clipped from V and 8 bases from J, the junction kept 8 bases outside the gene matches. CDR1 is MNHEY, CDR2 SVGAGI, per germline.

This clonotype was recorded only once. V and J are TRBV2 and TRBJ2-5; D not certain. Per germline, CDR1 SNHLY and CDR2 FYNNEI. V shed 4 bases and J shed 5 bases, with 14 bases lying between them. This CDR3 has 14 residues. The CDR3 region has the DNA TGTGCCAGCAGTGTAGGCGGCTTGATTGAGACCCAGTACTTC. It yields the protein CASSVGGLIETQYF. Using reference TRBV2 and TRBJ2-5 for the parts outside the CDR3, the full variable domain is EPEVTQTPSHQVTQMGQEVILRCVPISNHLYFYWYRQILGQKVEFLVSFYNNEISEKSEIFDDQFSVERPDGSNFTLKIRSTKLEDSAMYFCASSVGGLIETQYFGPGTRLLVL.